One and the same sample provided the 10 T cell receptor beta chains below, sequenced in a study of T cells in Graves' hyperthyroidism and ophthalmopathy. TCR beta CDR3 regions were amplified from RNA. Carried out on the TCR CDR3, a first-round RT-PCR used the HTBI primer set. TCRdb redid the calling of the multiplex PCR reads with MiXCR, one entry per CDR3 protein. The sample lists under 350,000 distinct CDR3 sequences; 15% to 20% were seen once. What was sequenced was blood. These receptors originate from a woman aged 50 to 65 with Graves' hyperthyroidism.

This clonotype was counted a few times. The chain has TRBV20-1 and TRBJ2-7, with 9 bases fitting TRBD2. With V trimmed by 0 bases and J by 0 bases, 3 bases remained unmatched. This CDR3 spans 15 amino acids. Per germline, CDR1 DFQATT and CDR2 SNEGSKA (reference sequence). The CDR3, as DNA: TGCAGTGCTAGAGATCTTAGCGGGAGCTCCTACGAGCAGTACTTC. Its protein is CSARDLSGSSYEQYF.

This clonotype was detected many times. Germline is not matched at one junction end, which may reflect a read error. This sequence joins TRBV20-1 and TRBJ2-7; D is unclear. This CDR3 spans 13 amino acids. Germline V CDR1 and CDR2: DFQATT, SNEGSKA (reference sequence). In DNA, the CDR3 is TGCAGTGCCAGAGACCTTTCCGTAGCCGAGCAGTACTTC. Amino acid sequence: CSARDLSVAEQYF.

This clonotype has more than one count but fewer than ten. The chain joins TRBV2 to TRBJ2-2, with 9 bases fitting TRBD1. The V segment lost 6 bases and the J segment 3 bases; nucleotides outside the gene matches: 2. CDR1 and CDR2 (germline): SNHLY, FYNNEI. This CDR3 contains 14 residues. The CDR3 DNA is TGTGCCAGCAGGGGGACAGGGTACACCGGGGAGCTGTTTTTT. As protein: CASRGTGYTGELFF.

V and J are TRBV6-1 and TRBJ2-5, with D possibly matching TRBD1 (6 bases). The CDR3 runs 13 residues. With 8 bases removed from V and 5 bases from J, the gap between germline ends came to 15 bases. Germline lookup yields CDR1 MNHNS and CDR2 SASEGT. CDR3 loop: CASAIQGDETQYF. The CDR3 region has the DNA TGTGCCAGCGCCATACAGGGAGATGAGACCCAGTACTTC.

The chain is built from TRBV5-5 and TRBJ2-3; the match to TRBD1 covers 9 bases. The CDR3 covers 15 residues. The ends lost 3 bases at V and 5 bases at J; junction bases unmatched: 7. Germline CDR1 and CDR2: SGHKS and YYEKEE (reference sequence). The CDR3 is CASSWTGEVGDTQYF. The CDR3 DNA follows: TGTGCCAGCAGCTGGACAGGGGAGGTGGGAGATACGCAGTATTTT.

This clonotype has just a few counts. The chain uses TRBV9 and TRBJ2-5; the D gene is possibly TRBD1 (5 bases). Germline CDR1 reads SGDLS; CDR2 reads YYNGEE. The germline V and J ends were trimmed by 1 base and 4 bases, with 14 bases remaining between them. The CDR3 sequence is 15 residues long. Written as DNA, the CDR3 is TGTGCCAGCAGCGTATCAGGGAATAAGGGAGAGACCCAGTACTTC. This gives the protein CASSVSGNKGETQYF.

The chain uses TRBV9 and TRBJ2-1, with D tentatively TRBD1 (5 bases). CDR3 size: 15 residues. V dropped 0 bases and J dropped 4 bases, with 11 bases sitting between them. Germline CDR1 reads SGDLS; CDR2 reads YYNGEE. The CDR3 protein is CASSVVDSLYNEQFF. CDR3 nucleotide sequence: TGTGCCAGCAGCGTAGTCGACAGCCTGTACAATGAGCAGTTCTTC. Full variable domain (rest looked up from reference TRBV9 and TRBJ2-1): DSGVTQTPKHLITATGQRVTLRCSPRSGDLSVYWYQQSLDQGLQFLIQYYNGEERAKGNILERFSAQQFPDLHSELNLSSLELGDSALYFCASSVVDSLYNEQFFGPGTRLTVL.

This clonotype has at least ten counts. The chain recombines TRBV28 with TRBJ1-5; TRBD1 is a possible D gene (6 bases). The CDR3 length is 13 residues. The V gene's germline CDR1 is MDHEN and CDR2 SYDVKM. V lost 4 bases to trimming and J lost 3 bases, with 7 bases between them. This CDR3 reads CASSWGHNQPQHF. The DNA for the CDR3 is TGTGCCAGCAGTTGGGGACACAATCAGCCCCAGCATTTT.

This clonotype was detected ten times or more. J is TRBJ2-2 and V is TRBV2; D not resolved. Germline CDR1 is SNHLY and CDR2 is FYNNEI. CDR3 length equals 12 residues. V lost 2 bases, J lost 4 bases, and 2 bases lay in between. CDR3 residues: CASSEITGELFF. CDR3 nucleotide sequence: TGTGCCAGCAGTGAAATCACCGGGGAGCTGTTTTTT.

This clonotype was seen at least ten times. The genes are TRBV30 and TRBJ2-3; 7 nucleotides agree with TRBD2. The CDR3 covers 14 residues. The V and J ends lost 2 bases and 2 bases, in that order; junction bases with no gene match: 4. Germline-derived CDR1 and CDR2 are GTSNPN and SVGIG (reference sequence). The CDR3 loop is CAWSRAGNTDTQYF. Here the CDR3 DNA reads TGTGCCTGGAGTAGAGCGGGGAACACAGATACGCAGTATTTT.